The entry below describes one TCR beta chain. Antigen: not known. This entry is derived from a study of cytomegalovirus exposure and HLA in healthy donors. The PCR made use of 60 Vbeta and 13 Jbeta primers. Sequenced by immunoSEQ multiplex PCR; TCRdb stores in-frame clones only, minus some. In the table there are fewer than 100,000 clones, 55% to 80% of which are singletons. Findings and caveats of the study: Earlier analysis found most TCR beta V segments productive about 87% or about 30% of the time. Altogether, 150 to 200 TCR beta chains were recorded as cytomegalovirus-associated.

The trim removed 7 bases at V and 2 bases at J, leaving 8 bases unmatched. Germline CDR1 is SQVTM and CDR2 is ANQGSEA. The length of the CDR3 is 15 residues. Sequenced sample: PBMCs. V gene TRBV29-1 combines with J gene TRBJ2-5; 12 nucleotides agree with TRBD2. This receptor was obtained from a female donor in good health and CMV-seronegative. This CDR3 is CSGQTSGSLQETQYF. CDR3 bases: TGCAGCGGACAGACTAGCGGGAGTCTTCAAGAGACCCAGTACTTC.